These 2 T cell receptor beta chains came from one sample sequenced in a study of CD8+ T cells in alopecia areata. After isolation, RNA underwent reverse transcription to generate cDNA as the sequencing template. Assay used: immunoSEQ multiplex PCR; TCRdb lists only in-frame clones, some missing. The table shows 95,000 to 120,000 clones, with roughly 64% occurring only once. The sequenced material came from CD8+ T cells sorted from blood. These receptors were taken from a human donor in good health.

The chain employs TRBV13 and TRBJ2-3; D uncertain. Trimming stripped 6 bases from V and 0 bases from J, with 4 bases between. Germline CDR1 reads PRHDT; CDR2 reads FYEKMQ (reference sequence). This CDR3 contains 12 residues. As DNA, the CDR3 is TGTGCCAGCAGTGGCAGCACAGATACGCAGTATTTT. It encodes CASSGSTDTQYF.

There are a few counts of this clone. The chain recombines TRBV15 with TRBJ1-5; D call uncertain. Germline loops: CDR1 LNHNV, CDR2 YYDKDF (reference sequence). This CDR3 is 14 amino acids long. V dropped 5 bases and J dropped 6 bases, with 14 bases sitting between them. The CDR3 nucleotides are TGTGCCACCAGCGAGATCGGGTTCGGTCAGCCCCAGCATTTT. It is translated as CATSEIGFGQPQHF.